This T cell receptor beta chain emerged from a study of T cells expressing NK-cell markers. About the research overall: Most of the eight sequenced donors were classified as HCMV-seropositive, and one was classified as seronegative.

The CDR3 length is 16 residues. The V gene's germline CDR1 is SGHAT and CDR2 FQNNGV. Generation of TCR beta cDNA was performed by 5'RACE template switching incorporating UMIs. For each CDR3 protein, TCRdb gives one entry from its re-call of the 5' RACE reads, without DNA. In all, the sample yields 150,000 to 200,000 distinct CDR3 sequences. The sequence was obtained from a man aged 18 to 69 in good health. The sample comprised blood T cells: a sorted CD56 or NKG2C T cell subset, CD4+ or CD8+ T cells, or bulk PBMC T cells (not recorded which). This chain links TRBV11-2 with TRBJ2-2; TCRdb reports TRBD1, a call that lacks DNA to check it against. CDR3: CASSFFRGRNTGELFF.